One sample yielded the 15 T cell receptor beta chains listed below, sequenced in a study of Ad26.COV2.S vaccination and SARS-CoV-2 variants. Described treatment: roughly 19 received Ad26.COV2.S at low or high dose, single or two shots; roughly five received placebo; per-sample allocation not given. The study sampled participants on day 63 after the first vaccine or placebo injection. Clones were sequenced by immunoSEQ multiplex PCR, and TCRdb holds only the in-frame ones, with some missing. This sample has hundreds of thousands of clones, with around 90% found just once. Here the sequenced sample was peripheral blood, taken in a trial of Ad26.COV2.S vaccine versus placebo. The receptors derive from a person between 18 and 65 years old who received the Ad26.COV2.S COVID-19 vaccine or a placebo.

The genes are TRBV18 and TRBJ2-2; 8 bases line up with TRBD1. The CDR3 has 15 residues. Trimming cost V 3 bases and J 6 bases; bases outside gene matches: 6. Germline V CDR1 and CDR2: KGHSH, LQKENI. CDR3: CASSPGQGRAGELFF. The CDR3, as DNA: TGTGCCAGCTCACCTGGACAGGGCCGGGCCGGGGAGCTGTTTTTT.

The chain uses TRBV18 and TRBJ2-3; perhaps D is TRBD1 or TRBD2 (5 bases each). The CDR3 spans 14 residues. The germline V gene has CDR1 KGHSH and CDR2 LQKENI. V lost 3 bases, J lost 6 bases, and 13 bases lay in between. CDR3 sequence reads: CASSPVEGSDTQYF. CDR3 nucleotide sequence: TGTGCCAGCTCACCCGTCGAGGGGTCGGATACGCAGTATTTT.

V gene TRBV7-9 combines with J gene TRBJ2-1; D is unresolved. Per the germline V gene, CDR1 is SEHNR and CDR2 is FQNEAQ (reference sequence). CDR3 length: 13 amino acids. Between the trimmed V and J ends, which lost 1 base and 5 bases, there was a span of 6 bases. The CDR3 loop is CASSLEADNEQFF. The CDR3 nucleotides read TGTGCCAGCAGCTTAGAGGCCGACAATGAGCAGTTCTTC. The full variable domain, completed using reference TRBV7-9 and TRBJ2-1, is DTGVSQNPRHKITKRGQNVTFRCDPISEHNRLYWYRQTLGQGPEFLTYFQNEAQLEKSRLLSDRFSAERPKGSFSTLEIQRTEQGDSAMYLCASSLEADNEQFFGPGTRLTVL.

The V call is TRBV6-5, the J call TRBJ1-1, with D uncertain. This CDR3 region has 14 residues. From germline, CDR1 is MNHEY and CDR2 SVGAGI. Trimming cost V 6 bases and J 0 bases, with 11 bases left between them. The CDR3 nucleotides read TGTGCCAGCAGCGGGCCTTTTATGAACACTGAAGCTTTCTTT. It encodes CASSGPFMNTEAFF.

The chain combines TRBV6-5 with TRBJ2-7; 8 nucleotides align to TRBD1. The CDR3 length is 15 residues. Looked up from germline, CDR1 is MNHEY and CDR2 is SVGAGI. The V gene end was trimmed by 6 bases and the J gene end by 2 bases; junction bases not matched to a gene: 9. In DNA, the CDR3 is TGTGCCAGCAGGGGTGGGACAGGTGGGACCTACGAGCAGTACTTC. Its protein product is CASRGGTGGTYEQYF.

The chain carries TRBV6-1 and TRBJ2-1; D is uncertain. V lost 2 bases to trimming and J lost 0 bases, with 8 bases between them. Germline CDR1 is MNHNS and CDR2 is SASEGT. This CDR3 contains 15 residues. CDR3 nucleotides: TGTGCCAGCAGTGAACGGCGTAGCTCCTACAATGAGCAGTTCTTC. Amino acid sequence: CASSERRSSYNEQFF.

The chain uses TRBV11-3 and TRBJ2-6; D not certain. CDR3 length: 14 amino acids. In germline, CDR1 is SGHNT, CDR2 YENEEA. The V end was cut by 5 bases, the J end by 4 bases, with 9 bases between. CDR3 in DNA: TGTGCCAGCAGCCCTCTGAGGGGGGCCAACGTCCTGACTTTC. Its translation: CASSPLRGANVLTF. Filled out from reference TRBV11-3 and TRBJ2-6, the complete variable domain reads EAGVVQSPRYKIIEKKQPVAFWCNPISGHNTLYWYLQNLGQGPELLIRYENEEAVDDSQLPKDRFSAERLKGVDSTLKIQPAELGDSAVYLCASSPLRGANVLTFGAGSRLTVL.

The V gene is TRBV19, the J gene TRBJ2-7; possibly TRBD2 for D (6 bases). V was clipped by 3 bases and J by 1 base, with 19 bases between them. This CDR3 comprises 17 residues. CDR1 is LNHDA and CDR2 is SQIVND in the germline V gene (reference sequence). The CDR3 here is CASSMPGHGTGSYEQYF. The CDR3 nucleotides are TGTGCCAGTAGTATGCCAGGGCATGGGACTGGTTCCTACGAGCAGTACTTC.

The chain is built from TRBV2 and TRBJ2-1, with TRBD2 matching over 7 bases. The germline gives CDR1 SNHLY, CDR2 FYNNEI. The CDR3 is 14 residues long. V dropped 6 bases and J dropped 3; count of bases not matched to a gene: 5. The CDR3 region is CASRGLADYNEQFF. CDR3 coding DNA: TGTGCCAGCAGGGGGCTAGCGGACTACAATGAGCAGTTCTTC. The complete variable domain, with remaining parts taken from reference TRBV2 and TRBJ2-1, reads EPEVTQTPSHQVTQMGQEVILRCVPISNHLYFYWYRQILGQKVEFLVSFYNNEISEKSEIFDDQFSVERPDGSNFTLKIRSTKLEDSAMYFCASRGLADYNEQFFGPGTRLTVL.

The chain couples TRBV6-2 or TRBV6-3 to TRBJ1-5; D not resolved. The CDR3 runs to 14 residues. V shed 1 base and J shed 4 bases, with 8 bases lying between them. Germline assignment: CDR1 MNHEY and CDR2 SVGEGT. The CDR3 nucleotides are TGTGCCAGCAGTTACTTGGATGTGAATCAGCCCCAGCATTTT. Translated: CASSYLDVNQPQHF.

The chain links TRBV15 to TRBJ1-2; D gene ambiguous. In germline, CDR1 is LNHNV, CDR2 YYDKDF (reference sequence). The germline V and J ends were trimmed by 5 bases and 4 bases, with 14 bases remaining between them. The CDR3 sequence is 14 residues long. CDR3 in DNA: TGTGCCACCAGCCCAGACGGCCGGGTCTATGGCTACACCTTC. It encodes CATSPDGRVYGYTF. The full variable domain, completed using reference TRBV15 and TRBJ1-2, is DAMVIQNPRYQVTQFGKPVTLSCSQTLNHNVMYWYQQKSSQAPKLLFHYYDKDFNNEADTPDNFQSRRPNTSFCFLDIRSPGLGDTAMYLCATSPDGRVYGYTFGSGTRLTVV.

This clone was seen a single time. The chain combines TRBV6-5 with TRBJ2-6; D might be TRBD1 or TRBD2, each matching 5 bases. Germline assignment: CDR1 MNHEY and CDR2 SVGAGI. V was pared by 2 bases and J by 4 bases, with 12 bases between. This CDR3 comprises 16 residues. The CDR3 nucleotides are TGTGCCAGCAGTTACCTTTGGGGGACCGGGGCCAACGTCCTGACTTTC. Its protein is CASSYLWGTGANVLTF.

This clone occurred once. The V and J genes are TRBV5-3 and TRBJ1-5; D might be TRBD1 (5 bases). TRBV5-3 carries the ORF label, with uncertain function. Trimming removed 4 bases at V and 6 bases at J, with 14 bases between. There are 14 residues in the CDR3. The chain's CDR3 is CARSLLRVRQPQHF. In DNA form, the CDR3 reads TGTGCCAGAAGCCTACTCAGGGTTCGTCAGCCCCAGCATTTT.

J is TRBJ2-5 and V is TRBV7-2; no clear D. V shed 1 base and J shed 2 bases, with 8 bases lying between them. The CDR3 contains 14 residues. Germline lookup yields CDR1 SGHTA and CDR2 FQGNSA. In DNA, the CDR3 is TGTGCCAGCAGCTTAGTGGGCATACAAGAGACCCAGTACTTC. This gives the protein CASSLVGIQETQYF.

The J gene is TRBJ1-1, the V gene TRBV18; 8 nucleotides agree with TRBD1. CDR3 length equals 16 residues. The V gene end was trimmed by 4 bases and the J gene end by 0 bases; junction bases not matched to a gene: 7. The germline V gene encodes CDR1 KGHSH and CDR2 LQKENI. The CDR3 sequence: CASSRDRQGLNTEAFF. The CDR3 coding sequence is TGTGCCAGCTCACGGGATCGACAGGGGCTGAACACTGAAGCTTTCTTT.